The TCR beta chain described here comes from a study of blood T cell repertoires in COVID-19. Study details: Some COVID-19 samples were acute and others convalescent; all came from the United States, Italy and Spain. Nucleic acid was either cDNA or gDNA, and it came from T cells, B-cell-depleted T cells, or PBMCs.

Per the study methods: Amplification of reference gene primers provided the estimated nucleated cell counts. TCRdb's copy holds only in-frame clones and misses some; the assay was immunoSEQ multiplex PCR. Clone size and the V and J calls come from that table; the DNA yielded D and trimming. In the table there are roughly 70,000 clones, roughly 84% of which are singletons. Germline V gene lookup returns CDR1 GTSNPN and CDR2 SVGIG (reference sequence). The CDR3 loop spans 15 amino acids. V lost 1 base, J lost 6 bases, and 16 bases lay in between. This chain joins TRBV30 and TRBJ1-5; D is uncertain. This sequence originates from a woman older than 75 with active or convalescent COVID-19. The sample consisted of peripheral blood. CDR3 coding DNA: TGTGCCTGGAGTGAGAATGCGGGGATGGGTCAGCCCCAGCATTTT. This encodes CAWSENAGMGQPQHF.